This TCR beta chain was obtained from a study of cytomegalovirus exposure and HLA in healthy donors. PCR employed 60 Vbeta and 13 Jbeta primers. In the authors' methods: There were tens of millions of unique TCR beta chains by a later count, and approximately 11 million of them were shared. Data came from immunoSEQ multiplex PCR; TCRdb stores just in-frame clones and leaves some out. That table is the source of V, J and clone size, and D and trimming were worked out from the DNA. Altogether roughly 190,000 clones are present, 77% being singletons, with the ten largest covering roughly 2%. CDR1 SGHTA and CDR2 FQGNSA come from the germline V gene. The CDR3 extends over 14 amino acids. The V end was cut by 1 base, the J end by 2 bases, with 8 bases between.

J is TRBJ1-1 and V is TRBV7-2; D uncertain. This receptor was obtained from a woman under 40 in good health and CMV-seropositive. Sequencing was carried out using PBMCs. CDR3: CASSLVRGNTEAFF. In nucleotides, the CDR3 is TGTGCCAGCAGCTTAGTACGTGGCAACACTGAAGCTTTCTTT.